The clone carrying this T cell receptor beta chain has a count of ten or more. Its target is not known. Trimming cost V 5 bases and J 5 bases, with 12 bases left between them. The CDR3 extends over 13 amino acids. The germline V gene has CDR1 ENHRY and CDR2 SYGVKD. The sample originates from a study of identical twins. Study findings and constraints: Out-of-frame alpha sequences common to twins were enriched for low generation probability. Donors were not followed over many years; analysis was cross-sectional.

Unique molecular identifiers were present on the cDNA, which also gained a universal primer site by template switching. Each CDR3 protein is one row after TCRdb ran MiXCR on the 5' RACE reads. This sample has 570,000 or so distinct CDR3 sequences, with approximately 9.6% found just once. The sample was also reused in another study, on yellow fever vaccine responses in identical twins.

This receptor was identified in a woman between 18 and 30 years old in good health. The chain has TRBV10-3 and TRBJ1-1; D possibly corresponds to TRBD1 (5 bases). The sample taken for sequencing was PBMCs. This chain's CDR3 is CAISQGEVTEAFF. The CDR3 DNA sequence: TGTGCCATCAGTCAGGGTGAGGTTACTGAAGCTTTCTTT.